This T cell receptor beta chain originates from a study of CD8 T cells in ankylosing spondylitis. Overall study findings and caveats: Matched ankylosing spondylitis synovial fluid reportedly showed significant enrichment of disease-linked clones. Clones that were linked to disease were CD8+ and were relatively rare in peripheral blood.

Trimming cost V 10 bases and J 7 bases; bases outside gene matches: 9. This CDR3 comprises 16 residues. CDR1 is LNHNV and CDR2 is YYDKDF in the germline V gene (reference sequence). For TCR beta, libraries came from quantitative 5'-RACE with molecular barcodes. TCRdb called the 5' RACE reads again in MiXCR, with one record for every CDR3 protein. Of approximately 100,000 distinct CDR3 sequences listed, less than 25% are singletons. Note on this clonotype: Its antigen is currently unknown.

Sequencing input: synovial fluid, either unsorted or a sorted T cell fraction (not recorded which). This TCR was recovered from a male donor with ankylosing spondylitis. V and J are TRBV15 and TRBJ2-2, with 16 nucleotides matching TRBD2. CDR3 sequence reads: CAIGTSGRAGGGELFF. The CDR3 coding sequence is TGTGCCATAGGGACTAGCGGGAGGGCCGGGGGCGGGGAGCTGTTTTTT.